These 32 T cell receptor beta chains originate from one sample sequenced in a study of cytomegalovirus exposure and HLA in healthy donors. Using immunoSEQ multiplex PCR, the repertoire was profiled, and TCRdb retains in-frame clones only, with some absent. The table lists roughly 120,000 clones, about nine tenths of them singletons. The sample was PBMCs. The source of these receptors is a man between 18 and 29 years old in good health and CMV-seropositive.

The rearrangement joins TRBV13 to TRBJ2-3; no reliable D call. This CDR3 region has 13 residues. CDR1 is PRHDT, CDR2 FYEKMQ, per germline (reference sequence). Trimming cost V 3 bases and J 1 base, with 5 bases left between them. The CDR3: CASSFVGTDTQYF. CDR3 DNA: TGTGCCAGCAGCTTCGTTGGCACAGATACGCAGTATTTT.

This chain uses TRBV7-2 with TRBJ2-7, with 10 bases matching TRBD1. Trimming at V came to 3 bases and at J to 4 bases, leaving 3 bases not matched to a gene. The CDR3 totals 14 residues. The germline V gene has CDR1 SGHTA and CDR2 FQGNSA. The CDR3 loop is CASSFDRGRYEQYF. In DNA, the CDR3 is TGTGCCAGCAGCTTCGACAGGGGGCGGTACGAGCAGTACTTC. The variable domain in full, with the rest retrieved from reference TRBV7-2 and TRBJ2-7, is GAGVSQSPSNKVTEKGKDVELRCDPISGHTALYWYRQSLGQGLEFLIYFQGNSAPDKSGLPSDRFSAERTGGSVSTLTIQRTQQEDSAVYLCASSFDRGRYEQYFGPGTRLTVT.

In its sample, this clone was seen once. The J gene is TRBJ1-1, the V gene TRBV2, with 9 bases lining up with TRBD1. The V segment lost 6 bases and the J segment 0 bases; nucleotides outside the gene matches: 8. The CDR3 is made up of 16 amino acids. Germline-derived CDR1 and CDR2 are SNHLY and FYNNEI. The CDR3 bases are TGTGCCAGCAGCTTACACCGGGACAGGGTGAACACTGAAGCTTTCTTT. This translates into CASSLHRDRVNTEAFF.

The V call is TRBV4-1, the J call TRBJ2-1; possible D gene TRBD1, 5 bases. This CDR3 spans 15 amino acids. The germline V and J ends were trimmed by 7 bases and 3 bases, with 16 bases remaining between them. Germline assignment: CDR1 MGHRA and CDR2 YSYEKL. The CDR3 is CASTTGQGYYNEQFF. CDR3 bases: TGCGCCAGCACTACTGGGCAGGGATACTACAATGAGCAGTTCTTC.

This chain links TRBV11-2 with TRBJ1-1; weak D call: TRBD1 (5 bases). The CDR3 extends over 15 amino acids. Germline CDR1 and CDR2: SGHAT and FQNNGV. Trimming shortened V by 1 base and J by 2 bases, and 11 bases separated the two germline ends. The CDR3, as DNA: TGTGCCAGCAGCTTAGTGGCAAGGGGCAACACTGAAGCTTTCTTT. The encoded protein is CASSLVARGNTEAFF.

The rearrangement links TRBV5-1 to TRBJ2-7, with a tentative D call TRBD2 (6 bases). Trimming pared 1 base from V and 4 bases from J, leaving 9 bases between. CDR3 length: 13 residues. Germline loops: CDR1 SGHRS, CDR2 YFSETQ. CDR3 DNA: TGCGCCAGCAGCTTGACTAGCAGGTACGAGCAGTACTTC. Its protein product is CASSLTSRYEQYF. Drawing the rest from reference TRBV5-1 and TRBJ2-7, the complete variable domain is KAGVTQTPRYLIKTRGQQVTLSCSPISGHRSVSWYQQTPGQGLQFLFEYFSETQRNKGNFPGRFSGRQFSNSRSEMNVSTLELGDSALYLCASSLTSRYEQYFGPGTRLTVT.

The chain joins TRBV28 to TRBJ2-7; a possible D gene is TRBD1 (5 bases). Trimming removed 9 bases from V and 0 bases from J, with 18 bases in between. The germline CDR1 and CDR2 sequences are MDHEN and SYDVKM. This CDR3 contains 15 residues. DNA for the CDR3: TGTGCCAGTACAATATTCGGACATTCCTCCTACGAGCAGTACTTC. Translation gives CASTIFGHSSYEQYF.

V is TRBV19 and J is TRBJ2-5; 7 bases align to TRBD1. With 6 bases clipped from V and 5 bases from J, the junction kept 9 bases outside the gene matches. The CDR3 is 14 residues long. Germline V gene sequence: CDR1 LNHDA, CDR2 SQIVND (reference sequence). In DNA, the CDR3 is TGTGCCAGTAGAAGACAGGGTACTTCGGAGACCCAGTACTTC. Translated, it gives CASRRQGTSETQYF.

The gene calls are TRBV19 and TRBJ1-4; 7 bases align to TRBD1. With 6 bases clipped from V and 3 bases from J, the junction kept 19 bases outside the gene matches. CDR1 and CDR2 (germline): LNHDA, SQIVND (reference sequence). The CDR3 totals 19 residues. The CDR3 DNA follows: TGTGCCAGTAGCCTTAGGGGACAGACAGCTAAGCTGGCTAATGAAAAACTGTTTTTT. It codes for CASSLRGQTAKLANEKLFF.

The chain joins TRBV7-7 to TRBJ1-2; TRBD1 is a possible D gene (5 bases). V shed 11 bases and J shed 7 bases, with 17 bases lying between them. The germline V gene encodes CDR1 SSHAT and CDR2 FNYEAQ (reference sequence). CDR3 size: 12 residues. CDR3 bases: TGTGCCCTCGCAGGGCCCACTGGTGGCTACACCTTC. The encoded protein is CALAGPTGGYTF.

This chain links TRBV7-8 with TRBJ1-6; 8 nucleotides agree with TRBD1. This CDR3 contains 14 residues. V was pared by 3 bases and J by 10 bases, with 5 bases of the junction left unmatched. The germline V gene has CDR1 SGHVS and CDR2 FQNEAQ. For the CDR3, the DNA is TGTGCCAGCAGCTTTGGACAGGGAGGATCACCCCTCCACTTT. Amino acids: CASSFGQGGSPLHF.

The rearrangement links TRBV5-1 to TRBJ1-2; no clear D gene. Germline V CDR1 and CDR2: SGHRS, YFSETQ. Trimming removed 3 bases from V and 4 bases from J, with 7 bases in between. The CDR3 is made up of 12 amino acids. The CDR3 region has the DNA TGCGCCAGCAGCTCAAGCTCCTATGGCTACACCTTC. The encoded protein is CASSSSSYGYTF.

This CDR3 is CASSIDREARGAFF. The DNA of the CDR3 is TGTGCCAGTAGTATCGACAGGGAGGCGAGAGGAGCTTTCTTT. V gene TRBV19 combines with J gene TRBJ1-1, with 7 bases matching TRBD1. The CDR3 totals 14 residues. Germline V lookup: CDR1 LNHDA, CDR2 SQIVND (reference sequence). With V trimmed by 3 bases and J by 10 bases, 11 bases remained unmatched.

The chain is built from TRBV2 and TRBJ2-3, with TRBD2 matching over 8 bases. The CDR3 is 15 amino acids. The V segment lost 7 bases and the J segment 2 bases; nucleotides outside the gene matches: 8. Per the germline V gene, CDR1 is SNHLY and CDR2 is FYNNEI. In DNA form, the CDR3 reads TGTGCCAGCAATGGACTAGCAGCTGACACAGATACGCAGTATTTT. Translated: CASNGLAADTDTQYF.

V gene TRBV7-2 combines with J gene TRBJ2-1; TRBD1 aligns across 12 bases. V was pared by 5 bases and J by 8 bases, with 7 bases of the junction left unmatched. Germline values: CDR1 SGHTA, CDR2 FQGNSA. The CDR3 is made up of 15 amino acids. The chain's CDR3 is CASSPGTGGVYEQFF. The DNA for the CDR3 is TGTGCCAGCAGCCCGGGGACAGGGGGCGTTTATGAGCAGTTCTTC.

The chain's CDR3 is CASSDRQDYEQYF. The CDR3 DNA sequence: TGTGCCAGCAGCGATAGACAGGACTACGAGCAGTACTTC. The genes are TRBV28 and TRBJ2-7, with D tentatively TRBD1 (6 bases). Per the germline V gene, CDR1 is MDHEN and CDR2 is SYDVKM. The V end lost 6 bases, the J end lost 3 bases, and 12 bases lay between the germline ends. The CDR3 is made up of 13 amino acids. Full variable domain (remainder filled in from reference TRBV28 and TRBJ2-7): DVKVTQSSRYLVKRTGEKVFLECVQDMDHENMFWYRQDPGLGLRLIYFSYDVKMKEKGDIPEGYSVSREKKERFSLILESASTNQTSMYLCASSDRQDYEQYFGPGTRLTVT.

The genes are TRBV29-1 and TRBJ2-7; 7 bases agree with TRBD1. This CDR3 is built from 14 residues. Germline V gene lookup returns CDR1 SQVTM and CDR2 ANQGSEA. Germline trimming cut 6 bases from V and 2 bases from J; bases unmatched to any gene: 10. The CDR3 sequence is CSVRRTGPTYEQYF. In nucleotides, the CDR3 is TGCAGCGTACGTCGGACAGGTCCAACCTACGAGCAGTACTTC.

The rearrangement links TRBV4-2 to TRBJ1-1, with D unclear. V was cut by 7 bases and J by 3 bases, with 15 bases left in between. This CDR3 spans 14 amino acids. Germline V CDR1 and CDR2: LGHNA, YNFKEQ. CDR3 nucleotide sequence: TGTGCCAGCACGGCCGGGGTCGTAGACACTGAAGCTTTCTTT. Protein: CASTAGVVDTEAFF.

V is TRBV2 and J is TRBJ2-1, with 7 bases aligning to TRBD2. Trimming took 7 bases from V and 2 from J; bases not matched to a gene: 11. CDR3 length: 16 amino acids. Germline CDR1 SNHLY, CDR2 FYNNEI. As DNA, the CDR3 is TGTGCCAGCATCGGGGGGTCCCGAGGCCCCTACAATGAGCAGTTCTTC. This codes for CASIGGSRGPYNEQFF.

The chain couples TRBV5-1 to TRBJ2-1; D is possibly TRBD2 (6 bases). The CDR3 is made up of 19 amino acids. From germline, CDR1 is SGHRS and CDR2 YFSETQ. Trimming removed 3 bases from V and 9 bases from J, with 31 bases in between. The chain's CDR3 is CASSSGSHGGVTGWSEQFF. The CDR3 DNA reads TGCGCCAGCAGCTCCGGCTCTCACGGCGGGGTTACCGGGTGGAGTGAGCAGTTCTTC.

The chain combines TRBV7-2 with TRBJ1-2; D is perhaps TRBD1 (5 bases). Germline V gene lookup returns CDR1 SGHTA and CDR2 FQGNSA. The V and J ends lost 5 bases and 6 bases respectively, with 16 bases between them. CDR3 length: 14 amino acids. CDR3 nucleotides: TGTGCCAGCAGCGCCACCGGGGGAAGGAATGGCTACACCTTC. Its translation is CASSATGGRNGYTF.

The V and J genes are TRBV19 and TRBJ1-5; a possible D gene is TRBD1 (5 bases). The germline CDR1 and CDR2 sequences are LNHDA and SQIVND (reference sequence). CDR3 size: 14 residues. V lost 7 bases and J 7 bases, leaving 17 bases between the germline ends. The CDR3 protein is CASKGGGLGQPQHF. The CDR3 region has the DNA TGTGCCAGTAAGGGCGGGGGGTTAGGGCAGCCCCAGCATTTT. Full variable domain (rest looked up from reference TRBV19 and TRBJ1-5): DGGITQSPKYLFRKEGQNVTLSCEQNLNHDAMYWYRQDPGQGLRLIYYSQIVNDFQKGDIAEGYSVSREKKESFPLTVTSAQKNPTAFYLCASKGGGLGQPQHFGDGTRLSIL.

The chain carries TRBV28 and TRBJ2-7; 7 bases agree with TRBD1. CDR3 length: 15 amino acids. Trimming at V came to 6 bases and at J to 2 bases, leaving 10 bases not matched to a gene. Germline CDR1 and CDR2: MDHEN and SYDVKM. The CDR3 DNA is TGTGCCAGCAGCCGTGGGGACAGACAAACCTACGAGCAGTACTTC. Translation: CASSRGDRQTYEQYF.

This rearrangement joins TRBV18 to TRBJ2-2, with 8 positions matching TRBD2. Trimming took 0 bases from V and 2 from J; bases not matched to a gene: 5. This CDR3 is 17 amino acids long. The germline V gene has CDR1 KGHSH and CDR2 LQKENI. CDR3 protein: CASSPPQAGGNTGELFF. Here the CDR3 DNA reads TGTGCCAGCTCACCACCCCAGGCGGGGGGTAACACCGGGGAGCTGTTTTTT.

The chain links TRBV7-2 to TRBJ2-3; 9 bases are a match to TRBD2. The CDR3 totals 17 residues. CDR1 is SGHTA, CDR2 FQGNSA, per germline. The junction had 13 bases not matched to a gene; V was cut back by 5 bases and J by 4 bases. The CDR3 region is CASSAFVLAGSPDTQYF. The CDR3 DNA follows: TGTGCCAGCAGCGCTTTCGTCCTAGCGGGGTCACCAGATACGCAGTATTTT.

V gene TRBV29-1 combines with J gene TRBJ2-2; TRBD1 matches at 8 bases. Looked up from germline, CDR1 is SQVTM and CDR2 is ANQGSEA. Germline trimming cut 5 bases from V and 6 bases from J; bases unmatched to any gene: 2. The CDR3 runs 12 residues. The CDR3 loop reads CSVLTGAGELFF. The CDR3 nucleotides read TGCAGCGTTCTGACAGGGGCCGGGGAGCTGTTTTTT.

The chain employs TRBV2 and TRBJ2-2; 7 bases match TRBD2. The CDR3 consists of 15 residues. The V gene's germline CDR1 is SNHLY and CDR2 FYNNEI. Unmatched junction bases numbered 3, after V lost 3 bases and J lost 2 bases. The CDR3 nucleotides read TGTGCCAGCAGTGAGGGGGACTATAACACCGGGGAGCTGTTTTTT. Translating it yields CASSEGDYNTGELFF.

CDR3: CASSISIDTEAFF. CDR3 coding DNA: TGTGCCAGTAGTATATCAATTGACACTGAAGCTTTCTTT. The V and J genes are TRBV19 and TRBJ1-1; D gene unclear. Germline V lookup: CDR1 LNHDA, CDR2 SQIVND (reference sequence). The CDR3 totals 13 residues. Deletions cut 2 bases from V and 3 bases from J, with 7 bases between.

This rearrangement joins TRBV4-2 to TRBJ1-2; 9 bases agree with TRBD1. The trim removed 4 bases at V and 5 bases at J, leaving 11 bases unmatched. The CDR3 is 16 amino acids. Germline CDR1 is LGHNA and CDR2 is YNFKEQ. The CDR3 coding sequence is TGTGCCAGCAGCCCCGACGTTCGGACAGGGGTTTATGGCTACACCTTC. It is translated as CASSPDVRTGVYGYTF.

The V call is TRBV7-8, the J call TRBJ1-4; no definite D call. CDR1 and CDR2 from the germline V gene are SGHVS and FQNEAQ. V lost 5 bases, J lost 7 bases, and 11 bases lay in between. The CDR3 length is 13 residues. The CDR3 protein is CASSGLGVEKLFF. The DNA of the CDR3 is TGTGCCAGCAGCGGACTTGGGGTTGAAAAACTGTTTTTT. Full variable domain (missing parts from reference TRBV7-8 and TRBJ1-4): GAGVSQSPRYKVAKRGQDVALRCDPISGHVSLFWYQQALGQGPEFLTYFQNEAQLDKSGLPSDRFFAERPEGSVSTLKIQRTQQEDSAVYLCASSGLGVEKLFFGSGTQLSVL.

The rearrangement joins TRBV2 to TRBJ1-4, with 8 bases aligning to TRBD1. The CDR3 sequence is 14 residues long. With 4 bases clipped from V and 3 bases from J, the junction kept 1 base outside the gene matches. Germline values: CDR1 SNHLY, CDR2 FYNNEI. CDR3 protein: CASSGGQANEKLFF. The DNA of the CDR3 is TGTGCCAGCAGTGGGGGACAGGCTAATGAAAAACTGTTTTTT.

This clone was seen just once. The rearrangement links TRBV4-3 to TRBJ1-5; the D gene is possibly TRBD1 (5 bases). Trimming pared 3 bases from V and 5 bases from J, leaving 11 bases between. Per the germline V gene, CDR1 is LGHNA and CDR2 is YSLEER. The CDR3 loop spans 14 amino acids. The CDR3 sequence: CASSHLQVDQPQHF. The CDR3 bases are TGCGCCAGCAGCCATTTACAGGTGGATCAGCCCCAGCATTTT.